The clone carrying this TCR beta chain appeared once. The sequencing depth, 1 in 200,000 to 1 in 1 million T cells, was the target. Measured with immunoSEQ multiplex PCR; TCRdb has only the in-frame clones, and not every one. The table shows fewer than 45,000 clones, with less than 85% occurring only once. The sample belongs to a study of cytotoxic CD8 clonotypes in ibrutinib-treated CLL. Turning to the study itself: On average, over 90,000 productive rearrangements and 255,043 productive templates per sample.

V was shortened by 5 bases and J by 1 base, with 11 bases between the two germline ends. Germline V gives CDR1 LNHDA, CDR2 SQIVND (reference sequence). The length of the CDR3 is 14 residues. This receptor was identified in a human donor with chronic lymphocytic leukemia. This chain joins TRBV19 and TRBJ1-2; D remains unclear. Sequencing was performed on PBMCs, taken at disease progression, from a patient treated with ibrutinib. CDR3 sequence reads: CASSPPYLNYGYTF. In nucleotides, the CDR3 is TGTGCCAGTAGTCCCCCCTACCTTAACTATGGCTACACCTTC.